This is a list of T cell receptor beta chains from one sample in a study of blood T cell repertoires in COVID-19. Sequenced by immunoSEQ multiplex PCR; TCRdb stores in-frame clones only, minus some. This sample has 150,000 or so clones, with over 70% found just once. Sequencing input: PBMCs or T cells enriched from blood (not recorded which). The receptor set was obtained from a woman in her sixties or seventies who had recovered from COVID-19. Each CDR3 is given with its conserved first and last residue. The order of the fields is V gene, J gene, D gene, CDR3 protein, CDR3 DNA. A D gene is named only where the DNA matches it firmly.

TRBV27	TRBJ2-1	TRBD1	CASSDRGPYNEQFF	TGTGCCAGCAGTGACAGGGGACCCTACAATGAGCAGTTCTTC
TRBV10-3	TRBJ2-1	TRBD2	CATRSGGTYNEQFF	TGTGCCACCAGAAGCGGGGGGACCTACAATGAGCAGTTCTTC
TRBV27	TRBJ1-1	.	CASSRSYPNTEAFF	TGTGCCAGCAGTCGTAGCTATCCGAACACTGAAGCTTTCTTT
TRBV6-1	TRBJ1-6	TRBD1	CASSRRTGGRAPLHF	TGTGCCAGCAGCCGACGGACAGGGGGCAGGGCACCCCTCCACTTT
TRBV7-9	TRBJ1-2	TRBD1	CALRSGTVGGYTF	TGTGCTTTGAGATCTGGGACAGTCGGGGGCTACACCTTC
TRBV6-9	TRBJ1-2	TRBD1	CASLLGQAVFYGYTF	TGTGCCAGCCTACTTGGACAGGCGGTTTTCTATGGCTACACCTTC
TRBV5-1	TRBJ2-1	.	CASREGSSIEQFF	TGCGCCAGCAGGGAGGGTAGCTCTATTGAGCAGTTCTTC
TRBV5-1	TRBJ2-7	.	CASNSDGAYEQYF	TGCGCCAGCAATTCTGACGGAGCCTACGAGCAGTACTTC
TRBV27	TRBJ2-1	TRBD2	CASSFDASGSRYEQFF	TGTGCCAGCAGTTTTGACGCTAGCGGGAGTCGCTATGAGCAGTTCTTC
TRBV11-2	TRBJ1-2	.	CASSPQYGYTF	TGTGCCAGCAGCCCACAGTATGGCTACACCTTC